The clone carrying this T cell receptor (beta chain) has only one observation. There are 14 residues in the CDR3. Germline V gives CDR1 MDHEN, CDR2 SYDVKM. With 6 bases clipped from V and 10 bases from J, the junction kept 11 bases outside the gene matches. The data were produced by immunoSEQ multiplex PCR, yet TCRdb's version contains in-frame clones alone and is incomplete. The sample consists of 150,000 to 180,000 clones, about 94% of them appearing once. The entry originates in a study of control samples from healthy donors and cancer patients. Sequenced input: blood. The chain joins TRBV28 to TRBJ1-4, with 7 bases matching TRBD1. The origin of this receptor is a man aged 40-49 years in good health. The CDR3 here is CASRTREGAGKLFF. CDR3 sequence (DNA): TGTGCCAGCAGGACGAGGGAGGGGGCTGGAAAACTGTTTTTT.